What follows are 32 T cell receptor beta chains derived from one specimen sequenced in a study of OX40 agonist ivuxolimab in advanced cancers. Assay: immunoSEQ multiplex PCR; the TCRdb copy retains only in-frame clones and omits some. The sample holds 15,000 to 20,000 clones; 75% to 90% are singletons and the top ten take roughly 21%. Sequences were derived from CD4+ or CD8+ T cells sorted from blood, sampled in a trial of the OX40 agonist ivuxolimab. Source of these receptors: an adult with an advanced solid tumor such as melanoma, head and neck, liver or kidney cancer.

The genes are TRBV14 and TRBJ2-7; D remains unclear. The CDR3 has 16 amino acids. Trimming pared 0 bases from V and 0 bases from J, leaving 12 bases between. CDR1 is SGHDN and CDR2 is FVKESK in the germline V gene. The CDR3 DNA reads as TGTGCCAGCAGCCAAGAGGGATGGGTACCCTCCTACGAGCAGTACTTC. It translates to CASSQEGWVPSYEQYF.

The chain recombines TRBV14 with TRBJ2-2; a weak D match, TRBD2 (5 bases). The germline gives CDR1 SGHDN, CDR2 FVKESK. The CDR3 totals 16 residues. With 4 bases removed from V and 5 bases from J, the gap between germline ends came to 17 bases. This chain's CDR3 is CASSPRAVARTGELFF. The CDR3, as DNA: TGTGCCAGCAGCCCCCGAGCGGTCGCTCGTACCGGGGAGCTGTTTTTT.

The chain links TRBV18 to TRBJ2-3, with 12 bases that match TRBD2. Germline V gives CDR1 KGHSH, CDR2 LQKENI. The CDR3 is made up of 17 amino acids. V lost 3 bases, J lost 0 bases, and 4 bases stayed unmatched. The CDR3 sequence is CASSPGLAGPSTDTQYF. CDR3 nucleotide sequence: TGTGCCAGCTCACCTGGACTAGCGGGACCTAGCACAGATACGCAGTATTTT.

This chain connects TRBV5-6 to TRBJ1-1, with 8 positions matching TRBD1. The CDR3 contains 15 residues. Germline CDR1 is SGHDT and CDR2 is YYEEEE. Losses at the gene ends were 6 bases for V and 11 bases for J; bases not matched to a gene: 18. The CDR3 protein is CASTNSLFDRGGAFF. The CDR3 DNA sequence: TGTGCCAGCACCAATTCTCTTTTCGACAGGGGAGGGGCTTTCTTT.

CDR3 amino acids: CASSLAGLSYEQYF. The CDR3 DNA sequence: TGTGCCAGCTCATTGGCGGGCCTATCCTACGAGCAGTACTTC. This chain uses TRBV18 with TRBJ2-7; D might be TRBD2 (5 bases). This CDR3 has 14 amino acids. Trimming pared 5 bases from V and 1 base from J, leaving 12 bases between. Germline V gene data show CDR1 as KGHSH and CDR2 as LQKENI. Based on the CDR3 plus reference TRBV18 and TRBJ2-7, the full variable domain is NAGVMQNPRHLVRRRGQEARLRCSPMKGHSHVYWYRQLPEEGLKFMVYLQKENIIDESGMPKERFSAEFPKEGPSILRIQQVVRGDSAAYFCASSLAGLSYEQYFGPGTRLTVT.

The chain links TRBV5-1 to TRBJ2-7; 9 bases align to TRBD1. Trimming cost V 4 bases and J 3 bases; bases outside gene matches: 2. The CDR3 length is 13 residues. CDR1 is SGHRS and CDR2 is YFSETQ in the germline V gene. The CDR3 DNA sequence: TGCGCCAGCAGCGGGGACAGGGTCTACGAGCAGTACTTC. Encoded protein: CASSGDRVYEQYF.

The chain employs TRBV9 and TRBJ2-2, with D perhaps TRBD2 (6 bases). V was pared by 5 bases and J by 1 base, with 18 bases between. In germline, CDR1 is SGDLS, CDR2 YYNGEE. This CDR3 spans 17 amino acids. This CDR3 is CASRPAGGTMNTGELFF. The CDR3 region has the DNA TGTGCCAGCAGACCAGCGGGCGGTACAATGAACACCGGGGAGCTGTTTTTT.

This clone was seen a handful of times. CDR3 residues: CASSGKTYEQYF. CDR3 nucleotides: TGTGCCAGCAGTGGGAAAACCTACGAGCAGTACTTC. The chain has TRBV28 and TRBJ2-7; D unclear. There are 12 residues in the CDR3. Germline V lookup: CDR1 MDHEN, CDR2 SYDVKM. V dropped 5 bases and J dropped 2 bases, with 7 bases sitting between them.

The chain couples TRBV16 to TRBJ2-1; TRBD2 is a possible D gene (6 bases). The CDR3 contains 16 residues. Trimming cost V 0 bases and J 4 bases, with 13 bases left between them. Looked up from germline, CDR1 is KGHSY and CDR2 is FQNENV. CDR3 loop: CASSQSRDGRYNEQFF. The DNA for the CDR3 is TGTGCCAGCAGCCAATCGCGGGACGGCCGGTACAATGAGCAGTTCTTC.

The chain couples TRBV4-3 to TRBJ1-1; D not certain. Trimming left V 0 bases short and J 1 base short, with 12 bases between. Germline loops: CDR1 LGHNA, CDR2 YSLEER. CDR3 length: 16 residues. DNA of the CDR3: TGCGCCAGCAGCCAAGAATTCGGCTCAAAGAACACTGAAGCTTTCTTT. Its protein is CASSQEFGSKNTEAFF.

The chain combines TRBV12-5 with TRBJ2-5; weak D call: TRBD1 (5 bases). This CDR3 contains 16 residues. Trimming removed 0 bases from V and 1 base from J, with 12 bases in between. Germline V gene sequence: CDR1 LGHNT, CDR2 FRNRAP. The CDR3 DNA is TGTGCTAGTGGTTTGGTAATACGACAGTTCCAAGAGACCCAGTACTTC. As protein: CASGLVIRQFQETQYF.

The chain joins TRBV5-4 to TRBJ2-2; no firm D call. V was trimmed by 0 bases and J by 1 base, leaving 4 bases between them. The CDR3 extends over 14 amino acids. Germline loops: CDR1 SGHNT, CDR2 YYREEE (reference sequence). The DNA for the CDR3 is TGTGCCAGCAGCTTGGACAGGAACACCGGGGAGCTGTTTTTT. Residues: CASSLDRNTGELFF. Variable domain in full (rest from reference TRBV5-4 and TRBJ2-2): ETGVTQSPTHLIKTRGQQVTLRCSSQSGHNTVSWYQQALGQGPQFIFQYYREEENGRGNFPPRFSGLQFPNYSSELNVNALELDDSALYLCASSLDRNTGELFFGEGSRLTVL.

The chain links TRBV6-5 to TRBJ2-3; D uncertain. V was clipped by 0 bases and J by 6 bases, with 4 bases between them. The germline gives CDR1 MNHEY, CDR2 SVGAGI. The CDR3 covers 12 residues. The CDR3 nucleotides read TGTGCCAGCAGTTACTCGGGGGATACGCAGTATTTT. Its translation is CASSYSGDTQYF.

The rearrangement links TRBV7-9 to TRBJ2-1; TRBD2 matches 10 bases. The length of the CDR3 is 16 residues. Trimming removed 7 bases from V and 8 bases from J; junction bases left unmatched: 14. Germline-derived CDR1 and CDR2 are SEHNR and FQNEAQ (reference sequence). This chain's CDR3 is CASTQGWASGRYEQFF. In DNA, the CDR3 is TGTGCCAGCACCCAGGGGTGGGCTAGCGGGAGATATGAGCAGTTCTTC. Full variable domain (outside the CDR3, taken from reference TRBV7-9 and TRBJ2-1): DTGVSQNPRHKITKRGQNVTFRCDPISEHNRLYWYRQTLGQGPEFLTYFQNEAQLEKSRLLSDRFSAERPKGSFSTLEIQRTEQGDSAMYLCASTQGWASGRYEQFFGPGTRLTVL.

The chain has TRBV18 and TRBJ2-7; 7 bases match TRBD1. Germline lookup yields CDR1 KGHSH and CDR2 LQKENI. The CDR3 has 13 residues. V lost 3 bases and J lost 2; bases outside the gene matches: 1. The CDR3 reads CASSPTGTYEQYF. For the CDR3, the DNA is TGTGCCAGCTCACCGACAGGGACCTACGAGCAGTACTTC. The full variable domain, rest sourced from reference TRBV18 and TRBJ2-7, is NAGVMQNPRHLVRRRGQEARLRCSPMKGHSHVYWYRQLPEEGLKFMVYLQKENIIDESGMPKERFSAEFPKEGPSILRIQQVVRGDSAAYFCASSPTGTYEQYFGPGTRLTVT.

This chain links TRBV30 with TRBJ2-2, with TRBD1 matching 8 bases. V trimming: 3 bases; J trimming: 5 bases; junction bases outside the gene matches: 2. CDR1 is GTSNPN and CDR2 is SVGIG in the germline V gene (reference sequence). This CDR3 spans 13 amino acids. DNA of the CDR3: TGTGCCTGGAGGCGACAGGGGACCGGGGAGCTGTTTTTT. It yields the protein CAWRRQGTGELFF.

This clone showed up just once. The chain carries TRBV5-6 and TRBJ2-4; 9 positions agree with TRBD1. With V trimmed by 5 bases and J by 0 bases, 15 bases remained unmatched. The germline V gene has CDR1 SGHDT and CDR2 YYEEEE. This CDR3 is built from 19 residues. CDR3 DNA: TGTGCCAGCAGTTCAAACCGGGACAGGGTCCTTTTAGCCAAAAACATTCAGTACTTC. It is translated as CASSSNRDRVLLAKNIQYF.

The V and J genes are TRBV21-1 and TRBJ2-7; no DNA check was done on the table's D call, TRBD1. TRBV21-1 is reported as a pseudogene. CDR3 size: 15 residues. The CDR3 loop is CASRIDRSPVNEQYF. DNA for the CDR3: TGTGCCAGCAGAATCGACAGGTCACCCGTGAACGAGCAGTACTTC.

This clone was detected only once. V is TRBV30 and J is TRBJ2-5; tentative D call: TRBD1 (6 bases). Germline V lookup: CDR1 GTSNPN, CDR2 SVGIG (reference sequence). The ends were cut back, 3 bases at V and 2 bases at J, with 16 bases in the middle. This CDR3 contains 15 residues. CDR3 amino acids: CAWSPRGPKQETQYF. CDR3 DNA: TGTGCCTGGAGCCCCAGGGGCCCTAAACAAGAGACCCAGTACTTC. Supplemented by reference TRBV30 and TRBJ2-5, the full variable domain reads SQTIHQWPATLVQPVGSPLSLECTVEGTSNPNLYWYRQAAGRGLQLLFYSVGIGQISSEVPQNLSASRPQDRQFILSSKKLLLSDSGFYLCAWSPRGPKQETQYFGPGTRLLVL.

A remark on this clone: Other nucleotide sequences in the sample specify the same CDR3. The rearrangement uses TRBV2 and TRBJ1-5; no reliable D call. Trimming shortened V by 6 bases and J by 2 bases, and 8 bases separated the two germline ends. Germline V gene lookup returns CDR1 SNHLY and CDR2 FYNNEI. The CDR3 is 13 amino acids. The CDR3 nucleotides read TGTGCCAGCAGAAAGGACGGCAATCAGCCCCAGCATTTT. Protein: CASRKDGNQPQHF.

This clone has just a few counts. The chain carries TRBV2 and TRBJ1-5, with a tentative D call TRBD1 (5 bases). V was pared by 7 bases and J by 2 bases, with 12 bases between. The CDR3 sequence is 14 residues long. Per germline, CDR1 SNHLY and CDR2 FYNNEI. The CDR3 sequence is CASTSRGGNQPQHF. DNA of the CDR3: TGTGCCAGCACTTCTCGGGGCGGCAATCAGCCCCAGCATTTT. Full variable domain (remainder filled in from reference TRBV2 and TRBJ1-5): EPEVTQTPSHQVTQMGQEVILRCVPISNHLYFYWYRQILGQKVEFLVSFYNNEISEKSEIFDDQFSVERPDGSNFTLKIRSTKLEDSAMYFCASTSRGGNQPQHFGDGTRLSIL.

The chain has TRBV25-1 and TRBJ2-2, with 8 nucleotides matching TRBD1. The V segment lost 6 bases and the J segment 2 bases; nucleotides outside the gene matches: 5. Germline lookup yields CDR1 MGHDK and CDR2 SYGVNS. This CDR3 region has 15 residues. The CDR3 loop is CASRPTGVNTGELFF. CDR3 DNA sequence: TGTGCCAGCAGACCGACAGGGGTTAACACCGGGGAGCTGTTTTTT.

With respect to this clone: Distinct nucleotide sequences in the sample also encode this CDR3. The CDR3 DNA is TGTGCCAGCAGCCCTCGAGGGAGCTCCTACGAGCAGTACTTC. Its protein is CASSPRGSSYEQYF. The chain recombines TRBV7-6 with TRBJ2-7; D possibly corresponds to TRBD2 (5 bases). Germline CDR1 reads SGHVS; CDR2 reads FNYEAQ. The CDR3 sequence is 14 residues long. Between the trimmed V and J ends, which lost 5 bases and 0 bases, there was a span of 11 bases.

In this sample, this clone turned up once. The chain carries TRBV19 and TRBJ1-1, with D possibly matching TRBD1 (6 bases). Trimming removed 6 bases at V and 1 base at J, with 12 bases between. Germline CDR1 LNHDA, CDR2 SQIVND (reference sequence). This CDR3 has 14 residues. The DNA for the CDR3 is TGTGCCAGTAGAATACAGGGCCCGAACACTGAAGCTTTCTTT. It specifies CASRIQGPNTEAFF. Together with reference TRBV19 and TRBJ1-1, the CDR3 gives the full variable domain: DGGITQSPKYLFRKEGQNVTLSCEQNLNHDAMYWYRQDPGQGLRLIYYSQIVNDFQKGDIAEGYSVSREKKESFPLTVTSAQKNPTAFYLCASRIQGPNTEAFFGQGTRLTVV.

The chain is built from TRBV5-1 and TRBJ2-3, with D uncertain. CDR1 is SGHRS and CDR2 is YFSETQ in the germline V gene. The V end lost 4 bases, the J end lost 2 bases, and 11 bases lay between the germline ends. CDR3 size: 14 residues. In DNA form, the CDR3 reads TGCGCCAGCAGCCTCGACCGAAACACAGATACGCAGTATTTT. It is translated as CASSLDRNTDTQYF.

This chain connects TRBV7-9 to TRBJ2-3, with 10 nucleotides matching TRBD2. J lost 6 bases, V lost 4 bases, and 7 bases had no gene match. Germline V gene data show CDR1 as SEHNR and CDR2 as FQNEAQ (reference sequence). The CDR3 sequence is 15 residues long. CDR3 nucleotide sequence: TGTGCCAGCAGCTCCCAAGCGGGAGGGCCGGATACGCAGTATTTT. This encodes CASSSQAGGPDTQYF.

The chain carries TRBV2 and TRBJ2-5; D uncertain. The J call is in doubt because the DNA end fits TRBJ2-7 better. The CDR3 covers 11 residues. Germline CDR1 SNHLY, CDR2 FYNNEI. The CDR3 loop is CASSPWGEQYF. The CDR3 DNA sequence: TGTGCCAGCAGTCCTTGGGGCGAGCAGTACTTC.

J is TRBJ2-7 and V is TRBV7-8; D is unresolved. Trimming shortened V by 5 bases and J by 4 bases, and 15 bases separated the two germline ends. Germline values: CDR1 SGHVS, CDR2 FQNEAQ. CDR3 length: 14 residues. The CDR3: CASSQDETLYEQYF. DNA of the CDR3: TGTGCCAGCAGCCAAGACGAAACCCTGTACGAGCAGTACTTC.

Points on this clone: At one of its ends the junction is not consistent with the germline gene, which may arise from a read error. The rearrangement uses TRBV18 and TRBJ1-1, with a weak D call TRBD1 (5 bases). The CDR3 consists of 14 residues. Germline V gene data show CDR1 as KGHSH and CDR2 as LQKENI. The CDR3 protein is CTSLPGRSNTEAFF. As DNA, the CDR3 is TGTACCAGCTTACCGGGGCGATCGAACACTGAAGCTTTCTTT.

The genes are TRBV11-3 and TRBJ1-6; D not resolved. Germline CDR1 is SGHNT and CDR2 is YENEEA. Trimming took off 5 bases at V and 5 bases at J, with 13 bases between the two ends. This CDR3 is 15 amino acids long. CDR3 DNA: TGTGCCAGCAGCGATGACGGACTAAATAATTCACCCCTCCACTTT. Its translation is CASSDDGLNNSPLHF.

This clone came up once. The chain links TRBV29-1 to TRBJ2-7, with 7 bases identical to TRBD1. Germline-derived CDR1 and CDR2 are SQVTM and ANQGSEA. The CDR3 has 15 amino acids. J lost 3 bases, V lost 6 bases, and 14 bases had no gene match. The CDR3: CSVLPTGAINYEQYF. The CDR3 DNA is TGCAGCGTCCTACCTACAGGGGCTATAAACTACGAGCAGTACTTC.

This clone was seen a handful of times. The CDR3 reads CASSLGWGLQETQYF. The CDR3 bases are TGTGCCAGCAGCTTAGGGTGGGGCCTCCAAGAGACCCAGTACTTC. This chain uses TRBV7-6 with TRBJ2-5; tentatively, D is TRBD1 (5 bases). CDR1 and CDR2 from the germline V gene are SGHVS and FNYEAQ. This CDR3 region has 15 residues. V was clipped by 1 base and J by 1 base, with 10 bases between them.